This TCR beta chain derives from a study of glioma-infiltrating T cells after dendritic cell vaccination. V lost 8 bases, J lost 0 bases, and 11 bases stayed unmatched. The CDR3 totals 18 residues. The germline V gene has CDR1 SGHAT and CDR2 FQNNGV. Assay used: immunoSEQ multiplex PCR; TCRdb lists only in-frame clones, some missing. The data show roughly 38,000 clones, approximately 84% seen once. This receptor was identified in a human donor with glioblastoma. V gene TRBV11-2 combines with J gene TRBJ2-6, with 9 positions matching TRBD2. Sequenced material: blood, taken before dendritic cell vaccination. The DNA of the CDR3 is TGTGCCAGCCGCGGGGGGGACACCCTAGTCTCTGGGGCCAACGTCCTGACTTTC. As protein: CASRGGDTLVSGANVLTF.